Detailed here is one T cell receptor beta chain. This record belongs to a study of blood T cell repertoires in COVID-19. In the study overall: From T cells, B-cell-depleted T cells, or PBMCs came the material, which was cDNA or gDNA.

Here immunoSEQ multiplex PCR was the method, and the copy in TCRdb shows in-frame clones only, minus some. The data hold just over 250,000 clones, with more than 70% observed a single time. The germline V and J ends were trimmed by 10 bases and 4 bases, with 20 bases remaining between them. The CDR3 runs to 15 residues. Germline assignment: CDR1 LNHDA and CDR2 SQIVND (reference sequence). The clonotype was recovered from a woman aged 45-60 years with acute or convalescent COVID-19. The specimen sequenced was peripheral blood. The chain is built from TRBV19 and TRBJ2-1, with a weak D call TRBD2 (7 bases). CDR3 DNA: TGTGCCAACGGGAGTATGGGGGGGACATACAATGAGCAGTTCTTC. Protein product: CANGSMGGTYNEQFF.